These 28 T cell receptor beta chains originate from one sample sequenced in a study of blood T cell repertoires in COVID-19 (dated by TCRdb to 2019 to 2021). The library came from the immunoSEQ multiplex PCR assay. TCRdb holds this immuneACCESS table with in-frame rearrangements only. Some clones are missing; in checked studies, unresolved V genes explain under half, and the rest has no known cause. This sample gives more than 85,000 clones in total; around 84% of them show up just once. The ten largest make up 7.9% of the sample. Sequencing input: peripheral blood. The receptors come from a woman older than 75 with active or convalescent COVID-19.

This chain's CDR3 is CASSQGQGGSGANVLTF. As DNA, the CDR3 is TGTGCCAGCAGCCAGGGACAGGGCGGATCTGGGGCCAACGTCCTGACTTTC. This chain links TRBV5-4 with TRBJ2-6; 9 nucleotides align to TRBD1. Germline V gene data show CDR1 as SGHNT and CDR2 as YYREEE (reference sequence). V shed 4 bases, J shed 1 base, and the junction held 6 bases outside the gene matches. This CDR3 has 17 amino acids.

This clone came up once. The chain employs TRBV5-1 and TRBJ2-7; 11 nucleotides align to TRBD2. V gave up 5 bases and J gave up 5 bases; unmatched junction bases: 9. This CDR3 contains 15 residues. The V gene's germline CDR1 is SGHRS and CDR2 YFSETQ. The CDR3 region is CASRTLAGGLNEQYF. The CDR3 nucleotides read TGCGCCAGCAGGACTCTAGCGGGAGGTTTGAACGAGCAGTACTTC.

This clone is a singleton in its sample. The chain links TRBV5-8 to TRBJ1-4; a weak D match, TRBD1 (5 bases). There are 13 residues in the CDR3. Germline loops: CDR1 SGHTS, CDR2 YDEGEE. V shed 0 bases and J shed 8 bases, with 8 bases lying between them. The chain's CDR3 is CASSLGWGEKLFF. The CDR3 nucleotides read TGTGCCAGCAGCTTGGGTTGGGGCGAAAAACTGTTTTTT.

The chain carries TRBV7-9 and TRBJ2-1, with D possibly TRBD2 on 6 matching bases. V lost 3 bases and J 10 bases, leaving 13 bases between the germline ends. The germline V gene has CDR1 SEHNR and CDR2 FQNEAQ (reference sequence). CDR3 size: 13 residues. The CDR3 is CASSLEGSGEQFF. The CDR3 DNA reads TGTGCCAGCAGCTTGGAGGGCTCGGGCGAGCAGTTCTTC.

The V call is TRBV28, the J call TRBJ2-7; D gene uncertain. Germline loops: CDR1 MDHEN, CDR2 SYDVKM. This CDR3 spans 11 amino acids. Here the CDR3 reads CASNWANEQYF. In nucleotides, the CDR3 is TGTGCTTCCAATTGGGCCAACGAGCAGTACTTC.

This chain uses TRBV6-2 or TRBV6-3 with TRBJ2-2; 11 bases line up with TRBD2. The CDR3 sequence is 17 residues long. V shed 0 bases and J 4 bases; nucleotides not matched to a gene: 4. Germline loops: CDR1 MNHEY, CDR2 SVGEGT. The CDR3 DNA follows: TGTGCCAGCAGTTACTCCGGGACTAGCGGTCTCACCGGGGAGCTGTTTTTT. It codes for CASSYSGTSGLTGELFF.

The chain couples TRBV12-3 or TRBV12-4 to TRBJ2-1; 10 bases fit TRBD2. V dropped 7 bases and J dropped 6; count of bases not matched to a gene: 3. There are 13 residues in the CDR3. In DNA form, the CDR3 reads TGTGCCAGCACCCGACTAGCGGGCAATGAGCAGTTCTTC. Encoded protein: CASTRLAGNEQFF.

This chain joins TRBV3-1 (or the pseudogene TRBV3-2) and TRBJ2-7; TRBD2 matches 9 bases. This CDR3 region has 16 residues. Germline values: CDR1 LGHDT, CDR2 YNNKEL (reference sequence). V lost 8 bases to trimming and J lost 3 bases; unmatched junction nucleotides: 14. The CDR3 DNA follows: TGTGCCAGCGAGAAAGCGGGAGGCATACAGGGCTACGAGCAGTACTTC. Translating gives CASEKAGGIQGYEQYF.

This sequence joins TRBV27 and TRBJ2-5, with 9 bases lining up with TRBD2. Germline CDR1 reads MNHEY; CDR2 reads SMNVEV (reference sequence). CDR3 size: 16 residues. J gave up 5 bases and V 4 bases, and 11 bases lay outside the gene matches. The CDR3 protein is CASSSQLAGVGETQYF. DNA of the CDR3: TGTGCCAGCAGTTCCCAATTAGCGGGAGTGGGGGAGACCCAGTACTTC.

This clone has a handful of counts. The V gene is TRBV10-3, the J gene TRBJ2-1; TRBD2 matches at 8 bases. The J segment lost 8 bases and the V segment lost 7 bases, leaving 10 bases of the junction unmatched. CDR3 size: 14 residues. Germline V lookup: CDR1 ENHRY, CDR2 SYGVKD. In DNA, the CDR3 is TGTGCCATCAAGTCGGGGGGGGACTGGGATGAGCAGTTCTTC. It specifies CAIKSGGDWDEQFF.

J is TRBJ2-7 and V is TRBV3-1 (or the pseudogene TRBV3-2), with 10 bases lining up with TRBD1. This CDR3 region has 14 residues. The trim removed 4 bases at V and 6 bases at J, leaving 6 bases unmatched. CDR1 is LGHDT and CDR2 is YNNKEL in the germline V gene (reference sequence). This chain's CDR3 is CASSLRDRGIEQYF. DNA for the CDR3: TGTGCCAGCAGCCTCCGGGACAGGGGCATCGAGCAGTACTTC.

The chain combines TRBV6-5 with TRBJ1-6; tentative D call: TRBD1 (6 bases). V lost 7 bases, J lost 10 bases, and 11 bases lay in between. The germline gives CDR1 MNHEY, CDR2 SVGAGI. The CDR3 extends over 12 amino acids. CDR3 region: CASTGAGSPLHF. Written as DNA, the CDR3 is TGTGCCAGCACAGGGGCTGGGTCACCCCTCCACTTT.

This rearrangement joins TRBV9 to TRBJ2-6; tentative D call: TRBD2 (6 bases). From germline, CDR1 is SGDLS and CDR2 YYNGEE. CDR3 length: 17 residues. V was clipped by 4 bases and J by 0 bases, with 14 bases between them. In DNA form, the CDR3 reads TGTGCCAGCAGCCCGAGTTGGACTATCTCTGGGGCCAACGTCCTGACTTTC. Residues: CASSPSWTISGANVLTF.

This clone has a handful of counts. The J gene is TRBJ2-3, the V gene TRBV28, with 7 bases matching TRBD1. The CDR3 covers 14 residues. The trim removed 7 bases at V and 1 base at J, leaving 5 bases unmatched. Germline CDR1 is MDHEN and CDR2 is SYDVKM. The CDR3: CASTSGGGTDTQYF. The CDR3 coding sequence is TGTGCCAGCACGTCAGGGGGTGGCACAGATACGCAGTATTTT.

This chain links TRBV7-2 with TRBJ2-7, with no clear D. With 0 bases removed from V and 2 bases from J, the gap between germline ends came to 5 bases. The germline CDR1 and CDR2 sequences are SGHTA and FQGNSA. This CDR3 contains 13 residues. CDR3 loop: CASSLALPYEQYF. The CDR3 DNA follows: TGTGCCAGCAGCTTAGCCCTTCCCTACGAGCAGTACTTC.

The rearrangement uses TRBV2 and TRBJ2-1; D might be TRBD2 (5 bases). Germline CDR1 is SNHLY and CDR2 is FYNNEI. The ends were cut back, 2 bases at V and 4 bases at J, with 6 bases in the middle. The CDR3 is made up of 13 amino acids. CDR3 sequence: CASSETGYNEQFF. The DNA of the CDR3 is TGTGCCAGCAGTGAAACGGGGTACAATGAGCAGTTCTTC.

V and J are TRBV6-5 and TRBJ2-1; TRBD1 might be the D (5 bases). Germline V lookup: CDR1 MNHEY, CDR2 SVGAGI. The CDR3 length is 14 residues. With 7 bases removed from V and 2 bases from J, the gap between germline ends came to 12 bases. CDR3 residues: CASMVAGTYNEQFF. The CDR3 DNA reads as TGTGCCAGCATGGTGGCAGGGACCTACAATGAGCAGTTCTTC.

This clone was recorded many times. V gene TRBV6-5 combines with J gene TRBJ2-5; 7 bases are shared with TRBD2. Germline V gives CDR1 MNHEY, CDR2 SVGAGI. The CDR3 runs to 15 residues. V dropped 5 bases and J dropped 1; count of bases not matched to a gene: 7. Written as DNA, the CDR3 is TGTGCCAGCAGTAAAAAGCGGGGAATCCAAGAGACCCAGTACTTC. It encodes CASSKKRGIQETQYF.

CDR3 loop: CASSGLGQMNTEAFF. Written as DNA, the CDR3 is TGCGCCAGCAGCGGACTGGGACAAATGAACACTGAAGCTTTCTTT. This rearrangement joins TRBV5-1 to TRBJ1-1, with D tentatively TRBD1 (6 bases). CDR1 and CDR2 (germline): SGHRS, YFSETQ. V lost 4 bases and J lost 0, with 13 bases in between. The CDR3 loop spans 15 amino acids. The whole variable domain, filled in from reference TRBV5-1 and TRBJ1-1, reads KAGVTQTPRYLIKTRGQQVTLSCSPISGHRSVSWYQQTPGQGLQFLFEYFSETQRNKGNFPGRFSGRQFSNSRSEMNVSTLELGDSALYLCASSGLGQMNTEAFFGQGTRLTVV.

The chain recombines TRBV5-6 with TRBJ2-4; 10 nucleotides agree with TRBD1. The CDR3 loop spans 17 amino acids. The germline V gene encodes CDR1 SGHDT and CDR2 YYEEEE. Trimming cost V 4 bases and J 3 bases; bases outside gene matches: 10. The CDR3: CASSQDRGTYGKNIQYF. CDR3 DNA sequence: TGTGCCAGCAGCCAGGACAGGGGGACCTACGGCAAAAACATTCAGTACTTC.

The rearrangement joins TRBV5-1 to TRBJ2-5; perhaps TRBD2 as D (5 bases). Trimming removed 0 bases at V and 1 base at J, with 10 bases between. Germline V gene lookup returns CDR1 SGHRS and CDR2 YFSETQ. The CDR3 covers 15 residues. The CDR3: CASSLGGRAQETQYF. The CDR3 DNA follows: TGCGCCAGCAGCTTGGGTGGGCGGGCCCAAGAGACCCAGTACTTC.

This chain joins TRBV5-6 and TRBJ2-7; D remains ambiguous. Germline V gives CDR1 SGHDT, CDR2 YYEEEE. V gave up 6 bases and J gave up 2 bases, with 12 bases separating them. The CDR3 has 13 amino acids. CDR3: CASTLSRAYEQYF. The DNA of the CDR3 is TGTGCCAGCACCCTTAGTCGGGCCTACGAGCAGTACTTC. The full variable domain, completed using reference TRBV5-6 and TRBJ2-7, is DAGVTQSPTHLIKTRGQQVTLRCSPKSGHDTVSWYQQALGQGPQFIFQYYEEEERQRGNFPDRFSGHQFPNYSSELNVNALLLGDSALYLCASTLSRAYEQYFGPGTRLTVT.

The chain couples TRBV5-1 to TRBJ2-3, with unresolved D. Germline values: CDR1 SGHRS, CDR2 YFSETQ. V gave up 3 bases and J gave up 0 bases, with 11 bases separating them. The CDR3 is made up of 15 amino acids. CDR3 nucleotides: TGCGCCAGCAGCTACCTGACTGGAAGCACAGATACGCAGTATTTT. Amino acids: CASSYLTGSTDTQYF. Together with reference TRBV5-1 and TRBJ2-3, the CDR3 gives the full variable domain: KAGVTQTPRYLIKTRGQQVTLSCSPISGHRSVSWYQQTPGQGLQFLFEYFSETQRNKGNFPGRFSGRQFSNSRSEMNVSTLELGDSALYLCASSYLTGSTDTQYFGPGTRLTVL.

The chain uses TRBV18 and TRBJ2-1; D may be TRBD1 (6 bases). This CDR3 spans 15 amino acids. Between the trimmed V and J ends, which lost 1 base and 8 bases, there was a span of 15 bases. Germline CDR1 KGHSH, CDR2 LQKENI. CDR3 bases: TGTGCCAGCTCACCACTTCCGGGACAACGGGATGAGCAGTTCTTC. Encoded protein: CASSPLPGQRDEQFF.

The rearrangement uses TRBV2 and TRBJ1-6; D is uncertain. Germline V gives CDR1 SNHLY, CDR2 FYNNEI. This CDR3 has 13 amino acids. The V end lost 8 bases, the J end lost 7 bases, and 12 bases lay between the germline ends. CDR3 residues: CASHREANSPLHF. As DNA, the CDR3 is TGTGCCAGCCACCGGGAGGCAAATTCACCCCTCCACTTT.

V is TRBV6-5 and J is TRBJ1-1; possibly TRBD1 for D (5 bases). V lost 6 bases and J lost 11, with 13 bases in between. Germline values: CDR1 MNHEY, CDR2 SVGAGI. The CDR3 has 11 amino acids. The chain's CDR3 is CASRAPWGAFF. In DNA form, the CDR3 reads TGTGCCAGCAGGGCCCCCTGGGGCGCTTTCTTT.

The rearrangement joins TRBV9 to TRBJ2-5; 7 bases match TRBD1. J lost 4 bases, V lost 4 bases, and 13 bases had no gene match. This CDR3 is built from 16 residues. Germline CDR1 and CDR2: SGDLS and YYNGEE. The CDR3 here is CASSKPGQRGGETQYF. DNA for the CDR3: TGTGCCAGCAGCAAGCCGGGACAGAGGGGTGGAGAGACCCAGTACTTC.

V is TRBV7-9 and J is TRBJ2-2; D possibly corresponds to TRBD2 (6 bases). The V end lost 5 bases, the J end lost 4 bases, and 20 bases lay between the germline ends. Germline V CDR1 and CDR2: SEHNR, FQNEAQ (reference sequence). The CDR3 contains 17 residues. The CDR3 nucleotides read TGTGCCAGCAGCGTAAGCGCCGGGACTCTAACCACCGGGGAGCTGTTTTTT. Translation gives CASSVSAGTLTTGELFF.